This is a list of T cell receptor beta chains from one sample in a study of cytomegalovirus exposure and HLA in healthy donors. The repertoire was sequenced with immunoSEQ multiplex PCR; TCRdb's copy has only in-frame clones and lacks some. This table has around 95,000 clones, about 80% appearing once. Sequencing used PBMCs. The receptors stem from a female donor in good health and CMV-seropositive. Both conserved end residues are part of each CDR3. A D gene is named only where the DNA matches it firmly. Size tells how often a clone was seen (once, few, many) or the class of an expanded clone, and some rows leave it out.

abundance	v_gene	d_gene	j_gene	CDR3aa	CDR3nt
NA	TRBV30	NA	TRBJ1-4	CAWSAPLKGPASEKLFF	TGTGCCTGGAGTGCCCCCCTGAAGGGGCCGGCTAGTGAAAAACTGTTTTTT
NA	TRBV15	NA	TRBJ1-5	CATSRDRGNQPQHF	TGTGCCACCAGCAGAGACAGGGGCAATCAGCCCCAGCATTTT
NA	TRBV5-1	TRBD2	TRBJ2-3	CASSLGASGGPITDTQYF	TGCGCCAGCAGCTTGGGGGCTAGCGGGGGGCCGATCACAGATACGCAGTATTTT
NA	TRBV9	NA	TRBJ2-1	CASSVEGGGNEQFF	TGTGCCAGCAGCGTAGAAGGTGGAGGCAATGAGCAGTTCTTC
few	TRBV19	NA	TRBJ1-1	CASSRTANTEAFF	TGTGCCAGTAGTCGGACAGCGAACACTGAAGCTTTCTTT
once	TRBV11-2	TRBD2	TRBJ2-3	CASSLVGTSGRDPLDTQYF	TGTGCCAGCAGCTTAGTCGGGACTAGCGGCCGGGACCCCCTAGATACGCAGTATTTT
NA	TRBV9	TRBD1	TRBJ1-1	CASSVGTGSTEAFF	TGTGCCAGCAGCGTAGGGACAGGGAGCACTGAAGCTTTCTTT
NA	TRBV6-1	TRBD1	TRBJ1-4	CASRREQGLEEKLFF	TGTGCCAGCAGGCGCGAACAGGGGTTGGAGGAAAAACTGTTTTTT
few	TRBV7-9	NA	TRBJ2-7	CASSLGGQLGSYEQYF	TGTGCCAGCAGCTTAGGCGGCCAGCTGGGCTCCTACGAGCAGTACTTC
NA	TRBV15	TRBD2	TRBJ2-7	CATSRPGEGEQYF	TGTGCCACCAGCAGACCCGGGGAGGGAGAGCAGTACTTC
NA	TRBV19	NA	TRBJ2-7	CASKLAGQGYEQYF	TGTGCCAGTAAGCTCGCGGGGCAGGGCTACGAGCAGTACTTC
NA	TRBV7-7	NA	TRBJ2-7	CASSKGTSDEQYF	TGTGCCAGCAGCAAGGGGACAAGCGACGAGCAGTACTTC
NA	TRBV6-5	NA	TRBJ1-2	CASSYSRGIRGYTF	TGTGCCAGCAGTTACTCGAGAGGGATTCGGGGCTACACCTTC
once	TRBV4-1	TRBD2	TRBJ2-7	CASSQDRGGHNYEQYF	TGCGCCAGCAGCCAAGATCGCGGGGGGCACAACTACGAGCAGTACTTC
NA	TRBV10-2	NA	TRBJ1-6	CASSESTAALDSPLHF	TGCGCCAGCAGTGAGTCGACGGCGGCTTTGGATTCACCCCTCCACTTT
NA	TRBV5-1	NA	TRBJ2-3	CASSFDGLFPQYF	TGCGCCAGCAGCTTTGACGGACTGTTCCCGCAGTATTTT
NA	TRBV18	NA	TRBJ2-1	CASSPTRDNEQFF	TGTGCCAGCTCACCAACCAGGGACAATGAGCAGTTCTTC
NA	TRBV27	NA	TRBJ1-1	CASSLKVAGTGTEAFF	TGTGCCAGCAGTTTGAAGGTCGCAGGAACAGGCACTGAAGCTTTCTTT
NA	TRBV7-6	NA	TRBJ1-4	CASSISGVNEKLFF	TGTGCCAGCAGCATATCAGGGGTTAATGAAAAACTGTTTTTT
NA	TRBV7-3	NA	TRBJ1-1	CASSSTGNTEAFF	TGTGCCAGCAGCTCCACAGGGAACACTGAAGCTTTCTTT
NA	TRBV19	NA	TRBJ1-5	CASSAGLHSNQPQHF	TGTGCCAGTAGTGCGGGCCTACATAGCAATCAGCCCCAGCATTTT
NA	TRBV6-5	TRBD1	TRBJ1-2	CASSYPGTDGYTF	TGTGCCAGCAGTTACCCCGGGACAGATGGCTACACCTTC
NA	TRBV6-5	TRBD1	TRBJ1-4	CASRVRQGNEKLFF	TGTGCCAGCAGAGTTCGACAGGGCAATGAAAAACTGTTTTTT
NA	TRBV11-2	TRBD2	TRBJ2-5	CASSLLAGGGETQYF	TGTGCCAGCAGCTTATTAGCGGGAGGGGGGGAGACCCAGTACTTC
NA	TRBV14	NA	TRBJ1-1	CASSQDRNTEAFF	TGTGCCAGCAGCCAAGATCGGAACACTGAAGCTTTCTTT
NA	TRBV28	NA	TRBJ2-3	CASSFPWGHTQYF	TGTGCCAGCAGTTTTCCGTGGGGGCATACGCAGTATTTT
NA	TRBV7-9	NA	TRBJ1-2	CASSQGPETRDYGYTF	TGTGCCAGCAGCCAGGGTCCGGAGACACGGGACTATGGCTACACCTTC
NA	TRBV10-3	NA	TRBJ2-7	CAISVSGLTYEQYF	TGTGCCATCAGTGTAAGCGGACTGACTTACGAGCAGTACTTC
NA	TRBV5-6	TRBD1	TRBJ1-5	CASSLRTGVGQPQHF	TGTGCCAGCAGCTTGCGGACAGGTGTCGGACAGCCCCAGCATTTT
once	TRBV5-4	TRBD2	TRBJ2-7	CASSFGDSGRAWLYEQYF	TGTGCCAGCAGCTTCGGGGATAGCGGGAGGGCCTGGTTGTACGAGCAGTACTTC
NA	TRBV19	TRBD1	TRBJ1-2	CASSARGGGTVTRYGYTF	TGTGCCAGTAGTGCACGCGGTGGAGGGACAGTCACCCGCTATGGCTACACCTTC
NA	TRBV19	NA	TRBJ1-1	CASSPHPETEAFF	TGTGCCAGTAGTCCGCACCCCGAGACTGAAGCTTTCTTT
NA	TRBV6-6	TRBD1	TRBJ1-2	CASSRGTGSFYGYTF	TGTGCCAGCAGTCGCGGGACAGGGAGTTTCTATGGCTACACCTTC
NA	TRBV5-4	TRBD1	TRBJ2-7	CASSRGQGLEQYF	TGTGCCAGCAGCCGTGGACAGGGTTTGGAGCAGTACTTC
NA	TRBV2	TRBD2	TRBJ2-7	CAGGGEREFSEQYF	TGTGCCGGAGGAGGAGAGCGGGAGTTCAGCGAGCAGTACTTC